This TCR beta chain was recorded in a study of blood T cell repertoires in COVID-19. The overall study: Samples came from the United States, Italy and Spain, spanning acute and convalescent COVID-19. In each case, the material was cDNA or gDNA derived from T cells, B-cell-depleted T cells, or PBMCs.

V lost 6 bases, J lost 4 bases, and 3 bases stayed unmatched. The CDR3 contains 13 residues. Per the original data handling: The assay estimated nucleated cells by amplifying reference gene primers. Assay used: immunoSEQ multiplex PCR; TCRdb lists only in-frame clones, some missing. Clone size and the V and J calls come from that table; the DNA yielded D and trimming. The profile shows tens of thousands of clones, more than 75% of them singletons. What was sequenced was peripheral blood. The receptor comes from a human donor in a cohort sampled during active COVID-19. The chain recombines TRBV12-3 or TRBV12-4 with TRBJ1-3; 7 nucleotides agree with TRBD1. CDR3 coding DNA: TGTGCCAGCAGCGAGGGGGCGGGAAACACCATATATTTT. The encoded protein is CASSEGAGNTIYF.